This TCR beta chain is from a study of T cell responses to AZD1222 COVID-19 vaccine (dated by TCRdb to 2020 to 2023). Study-level background: A total of around 240 trial participants underwent TCR sequencing, of whom about 200 had received two doses of AZD1222 and 26 had received two doses of the MenACWY control vaccine. Enrollment into the trials was organized by age into subgroups of 18-55, 56-69 and 70-plus years, and those subgroups contained roughly 140, 27 and 60 TCR-sequenced participants, respectively. Results and caveats for the whole study, not just this receptor: Participants were mostly white British and included more females than males, and it was suggested by the authors that clonal diversity may have been underestimated. Conclusions about previously exposed vaccinees were limited because only six AZD1222 recipients were SARS-CoV-2 seropositive at baseline. Epitopes outside the regions mutated in the B.1.351 and B.1.1.7 variants were reportedly recognized by nearly half of the unique spike-specific TCRs. The whole spike protein was spanned by vaccine-associated CD4 TCRs, and dominant responses were seen in regions 160-218 and 743-854. Spike-specific TCR breadth and depth rose significantly after two AZD1222 doses compared with day 0 and with MenACWY recipients. Because no day 14 peak-response samples were available, the repertoires could be characterized only after the peak T cell response. In the small 56-69-year group, the increase in depth fell short of significance, most likely because of low power.

On this clone itself: Its antigen is still unknown. Per-base qualities were not stored, and no clone one base away is much larger.

The CDR3 regions of human TCRbeta chains were analyzed by immunosequencing. The authors' pipeline ran thus. Repertoire TCRs were checked for matches against a reference library of SARS-CoV-2-specific TCRs that had been generated using the MIRA antigen-specificity platform. Breadth was defined as the fraction of unique TCRs that were SARS-CoV-2-associated. Depth was defined as the fraction of total T cells that were SARS-CoV-2-associated. Using the MIRA data, each spike-specific TCR was assigned both to the spike region to which the TCR was reactive and to a CD4 or CD8 class. Log10-transformed breadth and depth values were compared by one-way ANOVA with Sidak's multiple comparisons tests. TCRdb mirrors the immuneACCESS table, restricted to in-frame sequences. Some clones are absent from its copies; in checked studies, under half trace to an unresolved V gene, and the reason for the others is unknown. V, J and clone size were drawn from that table, and D and trimming were deduced from the DNA. The sample table lists around 120,000 clones, more than 65% of them with a count of one. Around a quarter of the sample rests with the top ten.

Taken with the paper, the label for time point translates to: about 28 days (+/-7) after the second vaccine dose. AZD1222 recipients whose second dose came at about 4 weeks and those whose second dose came at about 12 weeks were combined into one group, since spike-specific TCR depth and breadth did not differ between the two schedules. The vaccinee samples were drawn from two UK trials, COV001 and COV002, one of which was a single-blind randomized controlled phase 2/3 trial testing AZD1222 (ChAdOx1 nCoV-19) in healthy adults. For TCRbeta chain sequencing, PBMC samples were collected from trial participants at day 0 and at day 28 after the second dose. At the junction V is shortened by 0 bases and J by 2 bases, with 11 bases in between. For CDR1 and CDR2, the germline V gene lists MNHEY and SVGAGI. Including the terminal cysteine and phenylalanine, the CDR3 comprises 16 residues. Left in the record is the CDR3 DNA by itself, 48 bases read in frame from the first base.

The receptor comes from an adult who received the AZD1222 COVID-19 vaccine. The material was peripheral blood, obtained 28 days after the second AZD1222 dose. Here the chain combines TRBV6-5 and TRBJ1-5; a weak D assignment points to TRBD1 (5 bases agree). The CDR3 loop reads CASSYSRQGRNQPQHF. The nucleotide sequence is TGTGCCAGCAGTTACTCTCGGCAGGGACGCAATCAGCCCCAGCATTTT.